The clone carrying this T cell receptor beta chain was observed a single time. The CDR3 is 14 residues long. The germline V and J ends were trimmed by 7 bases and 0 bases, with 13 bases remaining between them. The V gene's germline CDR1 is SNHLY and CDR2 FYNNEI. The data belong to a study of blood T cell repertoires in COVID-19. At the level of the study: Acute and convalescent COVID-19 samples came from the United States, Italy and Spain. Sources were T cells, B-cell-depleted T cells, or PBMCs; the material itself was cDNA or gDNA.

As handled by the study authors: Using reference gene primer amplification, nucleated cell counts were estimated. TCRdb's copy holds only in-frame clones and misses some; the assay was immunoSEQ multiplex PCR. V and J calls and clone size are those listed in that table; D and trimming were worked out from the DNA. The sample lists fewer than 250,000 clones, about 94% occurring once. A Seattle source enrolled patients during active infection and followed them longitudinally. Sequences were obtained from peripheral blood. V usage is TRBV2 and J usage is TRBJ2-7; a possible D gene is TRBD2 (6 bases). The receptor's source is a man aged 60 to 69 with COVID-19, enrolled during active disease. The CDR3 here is CASTWGGTSYEQYF. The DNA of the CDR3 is TGTGCCAGCACGTGGGGCGGGACCTCCTACGAGCAGTACTTC.